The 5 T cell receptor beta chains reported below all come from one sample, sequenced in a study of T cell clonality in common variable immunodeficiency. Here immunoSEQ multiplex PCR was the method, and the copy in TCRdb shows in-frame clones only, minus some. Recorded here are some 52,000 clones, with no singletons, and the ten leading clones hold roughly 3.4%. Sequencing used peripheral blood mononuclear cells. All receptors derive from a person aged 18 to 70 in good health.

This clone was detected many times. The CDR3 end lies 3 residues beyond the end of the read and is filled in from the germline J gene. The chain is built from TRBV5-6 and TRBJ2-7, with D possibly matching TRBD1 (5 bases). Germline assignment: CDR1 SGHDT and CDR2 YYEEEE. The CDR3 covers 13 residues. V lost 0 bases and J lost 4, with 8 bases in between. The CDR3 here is CASSLGQLYEQYF. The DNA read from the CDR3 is TGTGCCAGCAGCTTGGGACAGCTTTACGAG.

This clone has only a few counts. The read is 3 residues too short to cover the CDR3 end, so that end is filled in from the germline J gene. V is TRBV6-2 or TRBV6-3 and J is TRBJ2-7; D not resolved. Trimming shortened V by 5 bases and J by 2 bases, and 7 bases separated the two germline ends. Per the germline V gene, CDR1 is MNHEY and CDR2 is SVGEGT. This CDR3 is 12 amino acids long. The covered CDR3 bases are TGTGCCAGCAGTGCGCTTGCCTACGAG. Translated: CASSALAYE. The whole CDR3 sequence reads CASSALAYEQYF.

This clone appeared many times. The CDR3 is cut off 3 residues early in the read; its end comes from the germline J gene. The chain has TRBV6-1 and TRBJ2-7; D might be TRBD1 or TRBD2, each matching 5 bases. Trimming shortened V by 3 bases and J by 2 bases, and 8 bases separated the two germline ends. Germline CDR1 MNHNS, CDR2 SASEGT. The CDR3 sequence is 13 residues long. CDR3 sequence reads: CASSDQGAYEQYF. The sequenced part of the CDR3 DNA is TGTGCCAGCAGTGATCAGGGAGCCTACGAG.

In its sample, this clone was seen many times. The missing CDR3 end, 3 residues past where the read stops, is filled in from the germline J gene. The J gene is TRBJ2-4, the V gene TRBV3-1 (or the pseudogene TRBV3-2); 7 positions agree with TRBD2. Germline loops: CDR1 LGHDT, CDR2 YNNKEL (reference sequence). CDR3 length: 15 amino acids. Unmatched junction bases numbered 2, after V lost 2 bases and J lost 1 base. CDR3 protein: CASSQLTSAKNIQYF. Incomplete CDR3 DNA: TGTGCCAGCAGCCAACTGACTAGCGCCAAAAACATT.

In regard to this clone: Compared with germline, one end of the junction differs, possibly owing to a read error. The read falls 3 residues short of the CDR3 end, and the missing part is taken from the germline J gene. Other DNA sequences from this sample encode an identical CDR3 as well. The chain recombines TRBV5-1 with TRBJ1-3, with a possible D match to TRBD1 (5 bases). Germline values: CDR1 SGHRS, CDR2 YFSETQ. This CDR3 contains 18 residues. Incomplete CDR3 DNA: TGCGCCAGCAGCTTGCGGCTGGGGGGGATCCGCTCTGGAAACACA. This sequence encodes CASSLRLGGIRSGNT. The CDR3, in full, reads CASSLRLGGIRSGNTIYF.